These 17 T cell receptor beta chains came from one sample sequenced in a study of molecular identifiers for immune sequencing clone quantification. TCRdb re-called the PCR reads through MiXCR, storing one row per CDR3 protein. The sample lists hundreds of thousands of distinct CDR3 sequences, about 25% occurring once. The source material was naive CD8+ T cells from blood, with Jurkat cell RNA spiked in. Subset meaning: FACS-sorted CD8+CD4-CCR7+CD45RA+ naive T cells. Every receptor here comes from a human donor in good health. Some libraries in this study had Jurkat cell RNA spiked in.

This clonotype was observed at least ten times. The gene calls are TRBV6-1 and TRBJ1-1; 9 bases agree with TRBD1. Germline V CDR1 and CDR2: MNHNS, SASEGT. V gave up 5 bases and J gave up 2 bases; unmatched junction bases: 6. This CDR3 spans 15 amino acids. The CDR3 sequence is CASSQYRGPNTEAFF. CDR3 nucleotides: TGTGCCAGCAGTCAATACAGGGGGCCCAACACTGAAGCTTTCTTT.

The sample holds a few counts of this clonotype. The CDR3 loop reads CASSLGQRLGGYTF. In nucleotides, the CDR3 is TGTGCCAGCAGCTTGGGACAGAGGCTGGGAGGCTACACCTTC. The chain uses TRBV7-9 and TRBJ1-2; 7 bases line up with TRBD1. CDR1 is SEHNR, CDR2 FQNEAQ, per germline (reference sequence). Losses at the gene ends were 3 bases for V and 8 bases for J; bases not matched to a gene: 9. The CDR3 has 14 amino acids.

This clonotype was seen more than once but under ten times. The V and J genes are TRBV30 and TRBJ2-5; 14 positions agree with TRBD2. Germline CDR1 is GTSNPN and CDR2 is SVGIG (reference sequence). V shed 2 bases and J 3 bases; nucleotides not matched to a gene: 2. This CDR3 has 15 amino acids. Here the CDR3 reads CAWSPGLAGEETQYF. CDR3 sequence (DNA): TGTGCCTGGAGTCCGGGACTAGCGGGAGAAGAGACCCAGTACTTC.

There are a few counts of this clonotype. This sequence joins TRBV7-6 and TRBJ1-5, with unresolved D. Germline V lookup: CDR1 SGHVS, CDR2 FNYEAQ. This CDR3 has 18 amino acids. Trimming pared 4 bases from V and 2 bases from J, leaving 21 bases between. CDR3 DNA sequence: TGTGCCAGCAGCTCAACGATGGGCTCGCGGATAGGCAATCAGCCCCAGCATTTT. Translated: CASSSTMGSRIGNQPQHF.

The chain has TRBV9 and TRBJ2-2, with D perhaps given as TRBD1 or TRBD2 (6 bases each). From germline, CDR1 is SGDLS and CDR2 YYNGEE. Deletions cut 2 bases from V and 4 bases from J, with 12 bases between. This CDR3 comprises 15 residues. CDR3 in DNA: TGTGCCAGCAGCGTCGGGGGCGGAAGCACCGGGGAGCTGTTTTTT. Protein: CASSVGGGSTGELFF. The entire variable domain, with the rest obtained from reference TRBV9 and TRBJ2-2, is as follows: DSGVTQTPKHLITATGQRVTLRCSPRSGDLSVYWYQQSLDQGLQFLIQYYNGEERAKGNILERFSAQQFPDLHSELNLSSLELGDSALYFCASSVGGGSTGELFFGEGSRLTVL.

This clonotype was detected many times. The rearrangement uses TRBV7-9 and TRBJ2-3, with D possibly being TRBD2 (7 bases). The ends were cut back, 5 bases at V and 6 bases at J, with 15 bases in the middle. The CDR3 contains 14 residues. Germline CDR1 reads SEHNR; CDR2 reads FQNEAQ (reference sequence). The CDR3 nucleotides are TGTGCCAGCAGCCCGAGGGGGGGCGCGGATACGCAGTATTTT. It encodes CASSPRGGADTQYF.

This clonotype was observed at least ten times. V usage is TRBV25-1 and J usage is TRBJ2-3; the match to TRBD2 covers 10 bases. With 11 bases clipped from V and 2 bases from J, the junction kept 16 bases outside the gene matches. The CDR3 has 17 residues. Germline-derived CDR1 and CDR2 are MGHDK and SYGVNS. Written as DNA, the CDR3 is TGTGCCGCATCGGCTAGCGGGGGAGCCATCCCCACAGATACGCAGTATTTT. Translated, it gives CAASASGGAIPTDTQYF. The whole variable domain, remainder taken from reference TRBV25-1 and TRBJ2-3, is EADIYQTPRYLVIGTGKKITLECSQTMGHDKMYWYQQDPGMELHLIHYSYGVNSTEKGDLSSESTVSRIRTEHFPLTLESARPSHTSQYLCAASASGGAIPTDTQYFGPGTRLTVL.

The chain combines TRBV4-3 with TRBJ2-1; 10 positions agree with TRBD1. CDR1 is LGHNA and CDR2 is YSLEER in the germline V gene. Trimming at V came to 0 bases and at J to 8 bases, leaving 13 bases not matched to a gene. This CDR3 is built from 18 residues. CDR3 in DNA: TGCGCCAGCAGCCAAGACAAAGCCACCGGGACAGGGGCCGATGAGCAGTTCTTC. Residues: CASSQDKATGTGADEQFF.

V and J are TRBV19 and TRBJ2-7; the D is unclear. Trimming removed 0 bases from V and 3 bases from J, with 15 bases in between. Germline CDR1 LNHDA, CDR2 SQIVND (reference sequence). The CDR3 is made up of 16 amino acids. The DNA of the CDR3 is TGTGCCAGTAGTATAGATCGCCTATTGCGAAACTACGAGCAGTACTTC. Protein: CASSIDRLLRNYEQYF.

A few counts support this clonotype. The chain links TRBV19 to TRBJ2-5; 10 bases are shared with TRBD1. This CDR3 contains 16 residues. From germline, CDR1 is LNHDA and CDR2 SQIVND (reference sequence). V was clipped by 6 bases and J by 2 bases; unmatched bases: 9. CDR3 DNA: TGTGCCAGTAGCGGAGCGACAGGGGGCCATCAAGAGACCCAGTACTTC. The encoded protein is CASSGATGGHQETQYF.

This clonotype was observed at least ten times. This sequence joins TRBV4-1 and TRBJ2-1; D not resolved. V gave up 2 bases and J gave up 7 bases, with 9 bases separating them. CDR3 length equals 13 residues. Germline V gives CDR1 MGHRA, CDR2 YSYEKL. The CDR3 spells CASSQYSRNEQFF. The CDR3 nucleotides read TGCGCCAGCAGCCAATATTCGAGGAATGAGCAGTTCTTC.

The chain recombines TRBV20-1 with TRBJ2-2; D may be TRBD2 (5 bases). Looked up from germline, CDR1 is DFQATT and CDR2 is SNEGSKA (reference sequence). This CDR3 contains 15 residues. V lost 4 bases and J lost 6, with 18 bases in between. The CDR3 sequence: CSATDYLESAGELFF. The CDR3 DNA follows: TGCAGTGCTACCGACTACCTGGAGTCCGCCGGGGAGCTGTTTTTT.

This CDR3 reads CASSQSGPMVGEQYF. CDR3 bases: TGCGCCAGCAGTCAATCGGGGCCGATGGTCGGAGAGCAGTACTTC. V and J are TRBV23-1 and TRBJ2-7; perhaps TRBD1 as D (5 bases). TRBV23-1 carries the ORF label, with uncertain function. The CDR3 consists of 15 residues. Trimming removed 0 bases from V and 7 bases from J, with 16 bases in between.

Details on this clonotype: This may be a read error: a much more frequent sequence differs by one nucleotide. Lacking the conserved final phenylalanine or tryptophan, this CDR3 likely reflects a read error. The CDR3: CASGPPTGGGADTQYL. For the CDR3, the DNA is TGTGCTAGTGGGCCCCCGACAGGGGGTGGCGCAGATACGCAGTATCTT. The V call is TRBV12-5, the J call TRBJ2-3; 9 nucleotides line up with TRBD1. The CDR3 length is 16 residues. Germline values: CDR1 LGHNT, CDR2 FRNRAP. The J segment lost 4 bases and the V segment lost 6 bases, leaving 11 bases of the junction unmatched.

This clonotype showed up just a few times. DNA for the CDR3: TGTGCCAGCAGTATCGGGACCGAAACTAGCACAGATACGCAGTATTTT. It translates to CASSIGTETSTDTQYF. The genes are TRBV21-1 and TRBJ2-3; the D call TRBD1 from the table was never checked on the DNA. TRBV21-1 is listed as a pseudogene. There are 16 residues in the CDR3.

This clonotype came up a few times. One end of the junction fails to match germline, which may point to a read error. V gene TRBV12-3 or TRBV12-4 combines with J gene TRBJ2-5; D is unresolved. CDR3 length equals 13 residues. The CDR3 is CASGFGIQETQYF. The CDR3 DNA follows: TGTGCCAGCGGTTTTGGGATCCAAGAGACCCAGTACTTC.

V and J are TRBV6-2 or TRBV6-3 and TRBJ2-7; D unresolved. The CDR3 contains 15 residues. V lost 5 bases, J lost 3 bases, and 17 bases lay in between. Germline V lookup: CDR1 MNHEY, CDR2 SVGEGT. The CDR3 DNA follows: TGTGCCAGCAGTGCCCTCTTAGGGCTCGACTACGAGCAGTACTTC. Translating gives CASSALLGLDYEQYF.